A selection of T cell receptor beta chains follows, all from one sample in a study of metastatic and nonmetastatic thyroid tumors. TCRdb used MiXCR to call clones anew from the PCR reads. The sample gives 32,000 or so clones, 18% of which show up once; around 12% is in the top ten. Specimen: blood. The receptors were gathered from a male donor with papillary thyroid cancer or a benign thyroid nodule (not recorded which). Some clones in this sample may be carry-over from other donors' samples. CDR3s include the opening cysteine and the closing phenylalanine or tryptophan. D genes are given only for firm matches. The size of a clone is reported for some rows only, either as once, few or many, or as a class for expanded clones.

-	TRBV11-1	-	TRBJ2-1	TGTGCCAGCAGCTTAGGGGGGGCTAGCGCGGGCCTCTACAATGAGCAGTTCTTC	CASSLGGASAGLYNEQFF
-	TRBV6-1	-	TRBJ2-3	TGTGCCAGCAGTGGCCGTAGGGGTGATACACAGTATTTT	CASSGRRGDTQYF
TRBD2	TRBV12-3/TRBV12-4	many	TRBJ2-1	TGTGCCAGCAGTTTGCGGGAGGGGGGTGAGCAGTTCTTC	CASSLREGGEQFF
TRBD1	TRBV25-1	many	TRBJ1-2	TGTGCCAGCGCCCACCAAGGGACAGGGGCCAATGGCTACACCTTC	CASAHQGTGANGYTF
TRBD1	TRBV24-1	-	TRBJ2-1	TGTGCCACCAGCGAGATGAGGACAGGGAGGTACAATGAGCAGTTCTTC	CATSEMRTGRYNEQFF
-	TRBV28	many	TRBJ1-4	TGTGCCAGCACCGACGGATCAACTAATGAAAAACTGTTTTTT	CASTDGSTNEKLFF
-	TRBV5-8	many	TRBJ2-5	TGTGCCAGCAGCCAAAAATGGACAGTACAGGAGACCCAGTACTTC	CASSQKWTVQETQYF
TRBD1	TRBV3-1	-	TRBJ2-7	TGTGCCAGCAGCCAAGGGGACAGGGCCTACGAGCAGTACTTC	CASSQGDRAYEQYF
-	TRBV4-1	many	TRBJ1-6	TGCGCCAGCAGCCAAGGGGTCATTACTCTTTCACCCCTCCACTTT	CASSQGVITLSPLHF
-	TRBV2	many	TRBJ2-3	TGTGCCAGCAGTATTAGCACAGATACGCAGTATTTT	CASSISTDTQYF
-	TRBV5-4	few	TRBJ2-1	TGTGCCAGCAGCTTGGCCCGGGACGGAGACAATGAGCAGTTCTTC	CASSLARDGDNEQFF
-	TRBV7-2	-	TRBJ2-5	TGTGCCAGCAGCAGGGGGGGCGGAGCAAAAGAGACCCAGTACTTC	CASSRGGGAKETQYF
-	TRBV27	many	TRBJ2-3	TGTGCCAGCAGTGAACCCCAGGGGGCGGGGGCAGATACGCAGTATTTT	CASSEPQGAGADTQYF
-	TRBV7-9	many	TRBJ1-1	TGTGCCAGCAGCTTAGGTATTCTGAGGGGTGAAGCTTTCTTT	CASSLGILRGEAFF
TRBD2	TRBV14	many	TRBJ2-5	TGTGCCAGCAGCCAAGTCCCGGGACTAGTGGGGACCCAGTACTTC	CASSQVPGLVGTQYF
-	TRBV3-1	many	TRBJ1-5	TGTGCCAGCAGCCAAGATGGGGGGCCTCAGCCCCAGCATTTT	CASSQDGGPQPQHF
TRBD1	TRBV7-8	many	TRBJ1-1	TGTGCCAGCAGCTTGGGACAGGGCAAGGACACTGAAGCTTTCTTT	CASSLGQGKDTEAFF
-	TRBV5-5	once	TRBJ1-1	TGTGCCAGCAGCTTCGCACAGGGCAACGGAGCTTTCTTT	CASSFAQGNGAFF
-	TRBV4-3	many	TRBJ1-2	TGCGCCAGCAGCCCGGTCGGGACGGCAAACTATGGCTACACCTTC	CASSPVGTANYGYTF
-	TRBV5-1	many	TRBJ1-1	TGCGCCAGCAGCCTCACAACGAACACTGAAGCTTTCTTT	CASSLTTNTEAFF
TRBD1	TRBV4-3	many	TRBJ1-2	TGCGCCAGCAGCCAAAGTTCCAGGGGGCTGCCTTATGGCTACACCTTC	CASSQSSRGLPYGYTF
TRBD2	TRBV19	many	TRBJ2-7	TGTGCCAGTAGTATAGGTGGCGGGGGGACCCCCTACGAGCAGTACTTC	CASSIGGGGTPYEQYF
-	TRBV30	many	TRBJ2-1	TGTGCCTGGAGCCATACAGGGACCTGGAGCTCCTACAATGAGCAGTTCTTC	CAWSHTGTWSSYNEQFF
-	TRBV29-1	many	TRBJ2-2	TGCAGCGTGAAGACAGCAAACACCGGGGAGCTGTTTTTT	CSVKTANTGELFF
-	TRBV20-1	-	TRBJ2-7	TGCAGTGCTAGAGATCCAGTGGGGCCGTCCTACGAGCAGTACTTC	CSARDPVGPSYEQYF
-	TRBV2	many	TRBJ1-1	TGTGCCAGCAGTGGTTCGGCAGGCCACACTGAAGCTTTCTTT	CASSGSAGHTEAFF
-	TRBV28	many	TRBJ1-4	TGTGCCAGCAGTACCGGGTCCTCTAATGAAAAACTGTTTTTT	CASSTGSSNEKLFF
-	TRBV27	medium-sized	TRBJ1-6	TGTGCCAGCAGTTTATGGGGGGAATGGAATTCACCCCTCCACTTT	CASSLWGEWNSPLHF
TRBD1	TRBV5-1	-	TRBJ1-1	TGCGCCAGCAGCTCCGGACAGGGGGCAACCACTGGAGCTTTCTTT	CASSSGQGATTGAFF
-	TRBV7-3	-	TRBJ2-1	TGTGCCAGCAGCTTAATGGCGGCTGAGCACTTCTTC	CASSLMAAEHFF
-	TRBV15	many	TRBJ2-5	TGTGCCACCAGCAGTGGAGGAAGGAGCCAAGAGACCCAGTACTTC	CATSSGGRSQETQYF
-	TRBV30	-	TRBJ1-2	TGTGCCTGGAGTCGATCAGGGGCGGGGAACTATGGCTACACCTTC	CAWSRSGAGNYGYTF
-	TRBV4-1	many	TRBJ2-7	TGCGCCAGCAGCCAGCCAGGCCAATCCTACGAGCAGTACTTC	CASSQPGQSYEQYF
-	TRBV14	many	TRBJ1-6	TGTGCCAGCAGCCAAGATGACCCGAGGGCGAGTTCACCCCTCCACTTT	CASSQDDPRASSPLHF
-	TRBV19	many	TRBJ1-2	TGTGCCAGTAGTATCGAAGGGGGTGAAGGAGGCTACACCTTC	CASSIEGGEGGYTF
-	TRBV19	-	TRBJ1-1	TGTGCCAGTACCCCCCTGGGGGGGGCCCCGAACACTGAAGCTTTCTTT	CASTPLGGAPNTEAFF